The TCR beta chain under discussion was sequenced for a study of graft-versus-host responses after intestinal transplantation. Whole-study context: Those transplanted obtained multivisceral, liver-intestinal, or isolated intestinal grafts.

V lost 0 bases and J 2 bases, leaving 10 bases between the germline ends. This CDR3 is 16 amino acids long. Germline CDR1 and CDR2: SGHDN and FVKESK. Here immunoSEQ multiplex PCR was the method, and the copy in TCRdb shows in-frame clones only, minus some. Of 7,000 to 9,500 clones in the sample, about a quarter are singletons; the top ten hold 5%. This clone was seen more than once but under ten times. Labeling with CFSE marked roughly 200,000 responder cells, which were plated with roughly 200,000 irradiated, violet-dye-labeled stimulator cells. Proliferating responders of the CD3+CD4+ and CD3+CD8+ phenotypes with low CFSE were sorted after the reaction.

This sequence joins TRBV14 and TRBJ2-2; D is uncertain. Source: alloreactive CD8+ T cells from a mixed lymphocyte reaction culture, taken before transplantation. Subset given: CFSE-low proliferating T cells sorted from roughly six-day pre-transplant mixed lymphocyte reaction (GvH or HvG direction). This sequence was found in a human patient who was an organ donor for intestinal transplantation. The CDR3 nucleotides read TGTGCCAGCAGCCAAGAAGTGACCAGAAACACCGGGGAGCTGTTTTTT. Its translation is CASSQEVTRNTGELFF. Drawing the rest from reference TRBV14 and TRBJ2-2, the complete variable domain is EAGVTQFPSHSVIEKGQTVTLRCDPISGHDNLYWYRRVMGKEIKFLLHFVKESKQDESGMPNNRFLAERTGGTYSTLKVQPAELEDSGVYFCASSQEVTRNTGELFFGEGSRLTVL.